This is a list of T cell receptor beta chains from one sample in a study of blood T cell repertoires in COVID-19. The protocol was immunoSEQ multiplex PCR, while the TCRdb copy is restricted to in-frame clones and leaves out a portion. The sample holds 250,000 to 300,000 clones, 91% seen once. What was sequenced was PBMCs or T cells enriched from blood (not recorded which). The receptors come from a human donor in a cohort exposed to, infected with or recovered from COVID-19 (not recorded which). The donor label of this sample is uncertain. Each CDR3 is given with its conserved first and last residue. The order of the fields is J gene, V gene, clone size, D gene, CDR3 protein, CDR3 DNA. A D gene is named only where the DNA matches it firmly. Rows give clone size only sometimes, using once, few, many, or a class for an expanded clone.

J gene: TRBJ2-3; V gene: TRBV5-1; clone size: NA; D gene: TRBD2; CDR3 protein: CASSDTTVAGVRDTQYF; CDR3 DNA: TGCGCCAGCAGCGATACCACGGTAGCGGGGGTAAGAGATACGCAGTATTTT
J gene: TRBJ2-7; V gene: TRBV5-5; clone size: NA; D gene: TRBD2; CDR3 protein: CASSLAKRGTNYEQYF; CDR3 DNA: TGTGCCAGCAGCTTGGCCAAGCGGGGGACAAACTACGAGCAGTACTTC
J gene: TRBJ2-3; V gene: TRBV20-1; clone size: once; D gene: TRBD2; CDR3 protein: CSASARRLAGIPTDTQYF; CDR3 DNA: TGCAGTGCTAGTGCGAGGAGACTAGCGGGGATCCCCACAGATACGCAGTATTTT
J gene: TRBJ2-2; V gene: TRBV6-6; clone size: NA; D gene: NA; CDR3 protein: CASSLTGIQISSGELFF; CDR3 DNA: TGTGCCAGCAGTCTCACCGGGATTCAAATTTCATCCGGGGAGCTGTTTTTT
J gene: TRBJ1-5; V gene: TRBV15; clone size: NA; D gene: TRBD1; CDR3 protein: CATSRFDRVGQPQHF; CDR3 DNA: TGTGCCACCAGCAGATTTGACAGGGTCGGGCAGCCCCAGCATTTT
J gene: TRBJ2-1; V gene: TRBV5-1; clone size: NA; D gene: NA; CDR3 protein: CASSLGGETFYNEQFF; CDR3 DNA: TGCGCCAGCAGCTTGGGCGGGGAAACCTTCTACAATGAGCAGTTCTTC
J gene: TRBJ1-1; V gene: TRBV11-3; clone size: NA; D gene: NA; CDR3 protein: CASSLDLGDNLNTEAFF; CDR3 DNA: TGTGCCAGCAGCTTAGATCTGGGGGACAACTTAAACACTGAAGCTTTCTTT
J gene: TRBJ1-1; V gene: TRBV30; clone size: NA; D gene: TRBD1; CDR3 protein: CAWKPQGAITEAFF; CDR3 DNA: TGTGCCTGGAAACCCCAGGGGGCGATCACTGAAGCTTTCTTT
J gene: TRBJ1-2; V gene: TRBV24-1; clone size: NA; D gene: TRBD1; CDR3 protein: CATSDLQDRRGRFENGYTF; CDR3 DNA: TGTGCCACCAGTGATTTGCAGGATCGCAGGGGGAGGTTTGAGAATGGCTACACCTTC
J gene: TRBJ1-2; V gene: TRBV6-6; clone size: NA; D gene: NA; CDR3 protein: CATGGEFYGYTF; CDR3 DNA: TGTGCCACGGGAGGGGAATTCTATGGCTACACCTTC
J gene: TRBJ1-5; V gene: TRBV6-6; clone size: NA; D gene: NA; CDR3 protein: CASSYGTQGNQPQHF; CDR3 DNA: TGTGCCAGCAGTTACGGGACACAGGGTAATCAGCCCCAGCATTTT
J gene: TRBJ2-7; V gene: TRBV25-1; clone size: once; D gene: NA; CDR3 protein: CASRATGFSQYF; CDR3 DNA: TGTGCCAGCAGGGCTACAGGGTTTTCGCAGTACTTC
J gene: TRBJ2-3; V gene: TRBV12-5; clone size: NA; D gene: TRBD2; CDR3 protein: CASGLAGTRWGTDTQYF; CDR3 DNA: TGTGCTAGTGGTTTGGCCGGGACTAGATGGGGGACAGATACGCAGTATTTT
J gene: TRBJ1-1; V gene: TRBV27; clone size: NA; D gene: TRBD1; CDR3 protein: CASSRNRGTEAFF; CDR3 DNA: TGTGCCAGCAGTCGAAACAGGGGGACTGAAGCTTTCTTT
J gene: TRBJ2-3; V gene: TRBV5-1; clone size: NA; D gene: TRBD1; CDR3 protein: CASSLADREADTQYF; CDR3 DNA: TGCGCCAGCAGCTTGGCGGACAGGGAGGCAGATACGCAGTATTTT
J gene: TRBJ1-2; V gene: TRBV5-5; clone size: NA; D gene: TRBD1; CDR3 protein: CASSPYRGAAGYTF; CDR3 DNA: TGTGCCAGCAGCCCCTACAGGGGGGCGGCTGGCTACACCTTC
J gene: TRBJ2-2; V gene: TRBV29-1; clone size: NA; D gene: TRBD1; CDR3 protein: CSVSRPGGLNGELFF; CDR3 DNA: TGCAGCGTTAGCCGCCCAGGGGGCCTGAACGGGGAGCTGTTTTTT
J gene: TRBJ2-6; V gene: TRBV4-1; clone size: once; D gene: TRBD1; CDR3 protein: CASSQVTGLGANVLTF; CDR3 DNA: TGCGCCAGCAGCCAAGTGACAGGGTTGGGGGCCAACGTCCTGACTTTC
J gene: TRBJ1-2; V gene: TRBV30; clone size: NA; D gene: NA; CDR3 protein: CAWSYDRPRGYTF; CDR3 DNA: TGTGCCTGGAGTTATGACAGACCCCGGGGCTACACCTTC
J gene: TRBJ1-1; V gene: TRBV6-5; clone size: few; D gene: NA; CDR3 protein: CAVNPGRGARTEAFF; CDR3 DNA: TGTGCCGTCAACCCAGGGCGGGGGGCGAGGACTGAAGCTTTCTTT
J gene: TRBJ1-6; V gene: TRBV7-6; clone size: few; D gene: TRBD1; CDR3 protein: CASSPGTGRSPPLHF; CDR3 DNA: TGTGCCAGCAGCCCCGGGACAGGGCGGTCGCCACCCCTCCACTTT
J gene: TRBJ1-5; V gene: TRBV2; clone size: NA; D gene: TRBD1; CDR3 protein: CASSVDRVNQPQHF; CDR3 DNA: TGTGCCAGCAGTGTAGACAGGGTTAATCAGCCCCAGCATTTT
J gene: TRBJ1-1; V gene: TRBV27; clone size: NA; D gene: NA; CDR3 protein: CATYSFTEAFF; CDR3 DNA: TGTGCCACTTATAGTTTCACTGAAGCTTTCTTT
J gene: TRBJ2-6; V gene: TRBV5-1; clone size: NA; D gene: NA; CDR3 protein: CASSLAGTGANVLTF; CDR3 DNA: TGCGCCAGCAGCTTGGCAGGGACTGGGGCCAACGTCCTGACTTTC
J gene: TRBJ1-5; V gene: TRBV4-2; clone size: NA; D gene: NA; CDR3 protein: CASSQGVAGGNQPQHF; CDR3 DNA: TGTGCCAGCAGCCAGGGGGTCGCAGGGGGCAATCAGCCCCAGCATTTT
J gene: TRBJ2-7; V gene: TRBV28; clone size: once; D gene: NA; CDR3 protein: CASPLGNATYEQYF; CDR3 DNA: TGTGCCAGCCCTCTTGGTAACGCGACCTACGAGCAGTACTTC
J gene: TRBJ1-1; V gene: TRBV5-5; clone size: NA; D gene: NA; CDR3 protein: CASSLHGGSNTEAFF; CDR3 DNA: TGTGCCAGCAGCTTGCATGGGGGGTCGAACACTGAAGCTTTCTTT
J gene: TRBJ1-5; V gene: TRBV5-1; clone size: NA; D gene: NA; CDR3 protein: CASSPDYRASNQPQHF; CDR3 DNA: TGCGCCAGCAGCCCTGACTACAGGGCCAGCAATCAGCCCCAGCATTTT
J gene: TRBJ2-7; V gene: TRBV9; clone size: NA; D gene: NA; CDR3 protein: CASSVDTPIPSYEQYF; CDR3 DNA: TGTGCCAGCAGCGTAGATACACCCATTCCCTCGTACGAGCAGTACTTC
J gene: TRBJ1-2; V gene: TRBV27; clone size: NA; D gene: TRBD1; CDR3 protein: CASSLAGQGGGYTF; CDR3 DNA: TGTGCCAGCAGTTTAGCGGGACAGGGCGGAGGCTACACCTTC
J gene: TRBJ1-5; V gene: TRBV30; clone size: NA; D gene: TRBD1; CDR3 protein: CAWSSGQGGNQPQHF; CDR3 DNA: TGTGCCTGGAGTTCAGGACAGGGCGGCAATCAGCCCCAGCATTTT
J gene: TRBJ1-1; V gene: TRBV18; clone size: NA; D gene: NA; CDR3 protein: CASSPNAQGWSF; CDR3 DNA: TGTGCCAGCTCACCAAATGCCCAGGGTTGGAGCTTT
J gene: TRBJ2-7; V gene: TRBV7-9; clone size: NA; D gene: NA; CDR3 protein: CASSPRGGEQYF; CDR3 DNA: TGTGCCAGCAGCCCTAGGGGGGGCGAGCAGTACTTC
J gene: TRBJ1-3; V gene: TRBV10-3; clone size: NA; D gene: NA; CDR3 protein: CATSGSSGNTIYF; CDR3 DNA: TGTGCCACCTCAGGCAGCTCTGGAAACACCATATATTTT
J gene: TRBJ1-6; V gene: TRBV18; clone size: NA; D gene: NA; CDR3 protein: CASSQGGSSPLHF; CDR3 DNA: TGTGCCAGCTCACAGGGAGGGAGCTCACCCCTCCACTTT
J gene: TRBJ2-5; V gene: TRBV10-3; clone size: once; D gene: TRBD1; CDR3 protein: CAISFVQGAEETQYF; CDR3 DNA: TGTGCCATCAGCTTCGTACAGGGGGCCGAGGAGACCCAGTACTTC
J gene: TRBJ2-7; V gene: TRBV9; clone size: NA; D gene: TRBD1; CDR3 protein: CASSPGDSLYEQYF; CDR3 DNA: TGTGCCAGCAGCCCCGGGGACAGCCTCTACGAGCAGTACTTC
J gene: TRBJ1-6; V gene: TRBV27; clone size: NA; D gene: NA; CDR3 protein: CASRLDFNSPLHF; CDR3 DNA: TGTGCCAGCAGGTTAGACTTTAATTCACCCCTCCACTTT
J gene: TRBJ1-5; V gene: TRBV20-1; clone size: NA; D gene: NA; CDR3 protein: CSASQGAFSNQPQHF; CDR3 DNA: TGCAGTGCTAGTCAAGGGGCGTTTAGCAATCAGCCCCAGCATTTT
J gene: TRBJ2-3; V gene: TRBV5-1; clone size: NA; D gene: NA; CDR3 protein: CASSLAGDRTDTQYF; CDR3 DNA: TGCGCCAGCAGCTTGGCGGGGGACCGCACAGATACGCAGTATTTT
J gene: TRBJ2-2; V gene: TRBV19; clone size: NA; D gene: NA; CDR3 protein: CASEGANTGELFF; CDR3 DNA: TGTGCCAGCGAGGGGGCGAACACCGGGGAGCTGTTTTTT
J gene: TRBJ2-1; V gene: TRBV5-4; clone size: NA; D gene: TRBD2; CDR3 protein: CASSSEWGGNNEQFF; CDR3 DNA: TGTGCCAGCAGCTCCGAGTGGGGGGGGAACAATGAGCAGTTCTTC
J gene: TRBJ1-1; V gene: TRBV19; clone size: NA; D gene: NA; CDR3 protein: CASVPYGQNTEAFF; CDR3 DNA: TGTGCCAGTGTTCCTTACGGACAGAACACTGAAGCTTTCTTT
J gene: TRBJ2-2; V gene: TRBV6-5; clone size: NA; D gene: NA; CDR3 protein: CASSYSGPYSRELFF; CDR3 DNA: TGTGCCAGCAGTTACTCCGGTCCGTATAGCAGGGAGCTGTTTTTT
J gene: TRBJ2-1; V gene: TRBV19; clone size: NA; D gene: TRBD1; CDR3 protein: CASRRQGNEQFF; CDR3 DNA: TGTGCCAGTAGGAGACAGGGGAATGAGCAGTTCTTC
J gene: TRBJ2-7; V gene: TRBV21-1; clone size: NA; D gene: NA; CDR3 protein: CASSETSGVEQYF; CDR3 DNA: TGTGCCAGCAGCGAAACTAGCGGCGTCGAGCAGTACTTC
J gene: TRBJ2-7; V gene: TRBV7-3; clone size: NA; D gene: NA; CDR3 protein: CASSRTLQGYEQYF; CDR3 DNA: TGTGCCAGCAGCCGGACACTTCAGGGCTACGAGCAGTACTTC
J gene: TRBJ2-7; V gene: TRBV7-2; clone size: NA; D gene: NA; CDR3 protein: CASSLIRSSYEQYF; CDR3 DNA: TGTGCCAGCAGCTTAATCCGGAGCTCCTACGAGCAGTACTTC
J gene: TRBJ1-2; V gene: TRBV2; clone size: NA; D gene: NA; CDR3 protein: CASSPTGFGFGYTF; CDR3 DNA: TGTGCCAGCAGTCCGACAGGTTTTGGCTTTGGCTACACCTTC